This T cell receptor beta chain originates from a study of T cell changes during pregnancy in multiple sclerosis. Per germline, CDR1 MDHEN and CDR2 SYDVKM. The CDR3 length is 14 residues. Unmatched junction bases numbered 5, after V lost 4 bases and J lost 4 bases. The data were produced by immunoSEQ multiplex PCR, yet TCRdb's version contains in-frame clones alone and is incomplete. The sample has around 39,000 clones, 80% to 90% seen once; the top ten hold 1.2%. The sequence was collected from a female donor with multiple sclerosis, enrolled in a pregnancy study. The gene calls are TRBV28 and TRBJ1-2; the match to TRBD1 covers 8 bases. Here the sequenced sample was CD4+ T cells from peripheral blood mononuclear cells, taken before pregnancy. CDR3 in DNA: TGTGCCAGCAGTTCCATGACAGGGGTCTATGGCTACACCTTC. It codes for CASSSMTGVYGYTF.